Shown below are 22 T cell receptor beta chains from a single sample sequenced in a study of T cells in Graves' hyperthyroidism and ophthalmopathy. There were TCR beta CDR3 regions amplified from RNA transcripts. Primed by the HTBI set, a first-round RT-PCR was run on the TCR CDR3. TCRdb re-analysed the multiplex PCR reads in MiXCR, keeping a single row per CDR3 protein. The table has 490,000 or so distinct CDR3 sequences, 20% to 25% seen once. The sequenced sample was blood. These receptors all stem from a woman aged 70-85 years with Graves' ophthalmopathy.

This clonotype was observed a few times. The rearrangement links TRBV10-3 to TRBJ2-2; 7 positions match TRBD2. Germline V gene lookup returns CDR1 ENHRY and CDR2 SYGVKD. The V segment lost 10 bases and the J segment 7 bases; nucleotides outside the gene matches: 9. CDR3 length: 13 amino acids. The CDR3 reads CATRGEGVGELFF. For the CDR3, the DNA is TGTGCCACTCGTGGGGAGGGCGTCGGGGAGCTGTTTTTT.

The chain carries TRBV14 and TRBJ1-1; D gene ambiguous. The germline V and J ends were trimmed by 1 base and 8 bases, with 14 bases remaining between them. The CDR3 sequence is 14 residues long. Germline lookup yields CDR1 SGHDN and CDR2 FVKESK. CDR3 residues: CASSQVTSGGEAFF. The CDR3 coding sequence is TGTGCCAGCAGCCAAGTTACGTCCGGAGGGGAAGCTTTCTTT.

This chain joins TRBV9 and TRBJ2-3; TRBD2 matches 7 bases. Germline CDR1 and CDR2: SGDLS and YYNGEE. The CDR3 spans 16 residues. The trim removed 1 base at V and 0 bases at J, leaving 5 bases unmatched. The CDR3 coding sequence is TGTGCCAGCAGCGTAAGGGCTAGCGGTAGCACAGATACGCAGTATTTT. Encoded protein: CASSVRASGSTDTQYF.

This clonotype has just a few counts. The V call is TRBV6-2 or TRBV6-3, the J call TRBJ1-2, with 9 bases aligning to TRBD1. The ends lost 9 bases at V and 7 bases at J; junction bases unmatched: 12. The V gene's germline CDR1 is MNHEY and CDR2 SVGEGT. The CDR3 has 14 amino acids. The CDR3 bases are TGTGCCAGTGTACGGGACAGGGCGTTGGTTGGCTACACCTTC. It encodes CASVRDRALVGYTF.

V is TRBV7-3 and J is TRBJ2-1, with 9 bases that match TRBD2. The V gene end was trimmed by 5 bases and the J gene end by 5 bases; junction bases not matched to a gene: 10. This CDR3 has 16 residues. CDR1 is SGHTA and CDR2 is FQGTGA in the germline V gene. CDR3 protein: CASSKAPSGINNEQFF. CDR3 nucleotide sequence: TGTGCCAGCAGCAAGGCCCCTAGCGGGATAAACAATGAGCAGTTCTTC.

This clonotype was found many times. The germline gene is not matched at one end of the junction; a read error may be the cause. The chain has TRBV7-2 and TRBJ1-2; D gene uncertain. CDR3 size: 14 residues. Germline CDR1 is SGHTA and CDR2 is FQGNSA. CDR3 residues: CASSIAGPEEGYTF. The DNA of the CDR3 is TGTGCCAGCAGCATAGCCGGGCCCGAGGAGGGCTACACCTTC.

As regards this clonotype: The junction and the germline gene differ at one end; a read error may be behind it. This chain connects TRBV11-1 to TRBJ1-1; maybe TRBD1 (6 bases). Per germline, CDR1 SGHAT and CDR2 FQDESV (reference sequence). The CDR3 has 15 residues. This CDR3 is CASSAPGRGVTETFF. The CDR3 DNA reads TGTGCCAGCAGCGCCCCCGGTAGGGGGGTCACTGAAACTTTCTTT.

The chain's CDR3 is CSARASGIYGYTF. The CDR3 DNA follows: TGCAGTGCTAGAGCTTCAGGGATCTATGGCTACACCTTC. This chain connects TRBV20-1 to TRBJ1-2; maybe TRBD1 (5 bases). Trimming took off 1 base at V and 4 bases at J, with 10 bases between the two ends. Looked up from germline, CDR1 is DFQATT and CDR2 is SNEGSKA (reference sequence). The CDR3 length is 13 residues.

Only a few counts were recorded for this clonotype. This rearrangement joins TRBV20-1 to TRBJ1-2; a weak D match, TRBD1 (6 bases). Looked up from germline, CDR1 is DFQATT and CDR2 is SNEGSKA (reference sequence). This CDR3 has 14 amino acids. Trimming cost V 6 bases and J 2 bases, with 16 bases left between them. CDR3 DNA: TGCAGTGCCCTGACACAGGGATGGAACTATGGCTACACCTTC. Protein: CSALTQGWNYGYTF.

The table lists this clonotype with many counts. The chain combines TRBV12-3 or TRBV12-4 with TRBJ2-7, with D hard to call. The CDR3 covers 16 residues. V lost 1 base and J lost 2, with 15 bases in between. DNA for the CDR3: TGTGCCAGCAGTTTAGACCTCCGGGTCGATACCTACGAGCAGTACTTC. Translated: CASSLDLRVDTYEQYF.

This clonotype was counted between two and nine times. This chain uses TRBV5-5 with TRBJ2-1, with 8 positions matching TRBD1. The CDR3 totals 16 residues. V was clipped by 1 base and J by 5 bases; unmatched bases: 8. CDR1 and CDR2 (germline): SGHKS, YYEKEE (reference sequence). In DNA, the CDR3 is TGTGCCAGCAGCTTGCCGGGGCAGGGGGCAAACAATGAGCAGTTCTTC. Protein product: CASSLPGQGANNEQFF.

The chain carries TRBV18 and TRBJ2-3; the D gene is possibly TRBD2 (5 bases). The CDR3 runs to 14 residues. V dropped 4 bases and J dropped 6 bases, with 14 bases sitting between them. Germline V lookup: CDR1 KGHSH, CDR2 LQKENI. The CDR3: CASSQDLASDTQYF. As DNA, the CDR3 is TGTGCCAGCTCACAAGACTTAGCGTCGGATACGCAGTATTTT.

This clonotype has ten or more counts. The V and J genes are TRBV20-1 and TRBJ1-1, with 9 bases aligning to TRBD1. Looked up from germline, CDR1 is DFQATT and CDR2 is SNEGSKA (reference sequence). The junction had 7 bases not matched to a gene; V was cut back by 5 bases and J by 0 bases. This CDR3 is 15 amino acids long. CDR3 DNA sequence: TGCAGTGCTTCACAGGGGGCCGTCCTGAACACTGAAGCTTTCTTT. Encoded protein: CSASQGAVLNTEAFF.

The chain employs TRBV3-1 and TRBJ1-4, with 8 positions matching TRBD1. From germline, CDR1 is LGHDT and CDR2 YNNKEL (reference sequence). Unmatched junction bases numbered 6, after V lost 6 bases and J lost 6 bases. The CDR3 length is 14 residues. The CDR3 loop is CASSTGGRDEKLFF. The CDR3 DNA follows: TGTGCCAGCAGTACAGGGGGGCGAGATGAAAAACTGTTTTTT.

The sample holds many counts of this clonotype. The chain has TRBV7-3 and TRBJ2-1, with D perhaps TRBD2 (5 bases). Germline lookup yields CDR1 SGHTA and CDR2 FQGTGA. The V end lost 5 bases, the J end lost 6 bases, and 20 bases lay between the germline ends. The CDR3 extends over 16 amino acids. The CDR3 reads CASSPGGLAFGNEQFF. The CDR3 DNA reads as TGTGCCAGCAGCCCAGGTGGGTTAGCGTTTGGCAATGAGCAGTTCTTC.

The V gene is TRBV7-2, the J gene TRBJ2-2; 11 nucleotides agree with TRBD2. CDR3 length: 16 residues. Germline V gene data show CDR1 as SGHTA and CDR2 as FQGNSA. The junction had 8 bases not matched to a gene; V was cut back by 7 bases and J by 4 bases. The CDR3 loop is CASKLAGEPVTGELFF. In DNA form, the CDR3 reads TGTGCCAGCAAACTAGCGGGAGAGCCGGTCACCGGGGAGCTGTTTTTT.

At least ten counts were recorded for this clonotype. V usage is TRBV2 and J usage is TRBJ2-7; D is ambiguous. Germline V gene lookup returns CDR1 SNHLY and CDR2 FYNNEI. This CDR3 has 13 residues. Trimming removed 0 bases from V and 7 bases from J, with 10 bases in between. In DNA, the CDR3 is TGTGCCAGCAGTGAAGCGTCCCGGCCTGAGCAGTACTTC. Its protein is CASSEASRPEQYF.

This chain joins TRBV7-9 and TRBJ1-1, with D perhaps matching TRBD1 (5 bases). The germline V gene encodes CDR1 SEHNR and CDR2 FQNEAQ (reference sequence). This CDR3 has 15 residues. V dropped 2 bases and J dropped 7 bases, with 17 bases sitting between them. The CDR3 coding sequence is TGTGCCAGCAGCTTAATTGGGGCCGGCCCCTATGAAGCTTTCTTT. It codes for CASSLIGAGPYEAFF.

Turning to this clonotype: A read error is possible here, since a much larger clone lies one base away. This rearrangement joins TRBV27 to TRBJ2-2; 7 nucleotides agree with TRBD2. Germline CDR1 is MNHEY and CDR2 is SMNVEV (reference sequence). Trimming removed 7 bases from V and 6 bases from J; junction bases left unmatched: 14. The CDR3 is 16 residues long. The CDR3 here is CASKFGAWGGAGELFF. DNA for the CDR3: TGTGCCAGCAAGTTTGGGGCTTGGGGGGGGGCCGGGGAGCTGTTTTTT.

CDR3 sequence (DNA): TGTGCCAGCAGTTACTCTAGGTCCTACAATGAGCAGTTCTTC. Protein sequence: CASSYSRSYNEQFF. The chain combines TRBV6-5 with TRBJ2-1; D gene unclear. V lost 0 bases and J lost 1, with 4 bases in between. The CDR3 has 14 amino acids. Germline V gene lookup returns CDR1 MNHEY and CDR2 SVGAGI.

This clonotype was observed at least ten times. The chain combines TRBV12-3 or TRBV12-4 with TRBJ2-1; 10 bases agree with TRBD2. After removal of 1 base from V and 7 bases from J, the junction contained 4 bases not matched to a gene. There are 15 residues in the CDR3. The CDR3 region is CASSLVSGRGNEQFF. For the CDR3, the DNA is TGTGCCAGCAGTTTAGTCAGCGGGAGGGGGAATGAGCAGTTCTTC.

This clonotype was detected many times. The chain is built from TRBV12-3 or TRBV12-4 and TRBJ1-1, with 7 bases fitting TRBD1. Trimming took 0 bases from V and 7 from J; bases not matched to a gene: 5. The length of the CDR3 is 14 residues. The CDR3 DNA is TGTGCCAGCAGTTTAGCGCTCTGGGACAGTGAAGCTTTCTTT. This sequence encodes CASSLALWDSEAFF.